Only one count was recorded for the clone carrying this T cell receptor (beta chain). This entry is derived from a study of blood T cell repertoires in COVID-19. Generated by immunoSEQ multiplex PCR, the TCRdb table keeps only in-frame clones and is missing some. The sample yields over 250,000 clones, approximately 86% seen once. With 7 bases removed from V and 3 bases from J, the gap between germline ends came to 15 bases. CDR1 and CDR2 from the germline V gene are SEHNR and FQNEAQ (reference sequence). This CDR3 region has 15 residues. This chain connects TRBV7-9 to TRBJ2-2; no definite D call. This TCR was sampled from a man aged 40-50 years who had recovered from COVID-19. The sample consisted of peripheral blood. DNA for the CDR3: TGTGCCAGCACCGACAACGTGGTGTACACCGGGGAGCTGTTTTTT. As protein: CASTDNVVYTGELFF.